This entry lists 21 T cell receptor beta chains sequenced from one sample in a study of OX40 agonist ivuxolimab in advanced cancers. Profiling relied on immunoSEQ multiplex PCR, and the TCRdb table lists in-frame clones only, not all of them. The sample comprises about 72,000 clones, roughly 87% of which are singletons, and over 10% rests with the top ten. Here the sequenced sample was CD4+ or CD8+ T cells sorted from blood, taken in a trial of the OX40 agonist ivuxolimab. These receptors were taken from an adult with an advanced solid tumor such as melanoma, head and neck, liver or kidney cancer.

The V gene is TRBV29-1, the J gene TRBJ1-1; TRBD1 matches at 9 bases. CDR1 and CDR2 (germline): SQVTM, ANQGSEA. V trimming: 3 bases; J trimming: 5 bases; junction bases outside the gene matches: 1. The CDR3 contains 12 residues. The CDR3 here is CSVDDRGTEAFF. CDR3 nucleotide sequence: TGCAGCGTTGACGACAGGGGGACTGAAGCTTTCTTT.

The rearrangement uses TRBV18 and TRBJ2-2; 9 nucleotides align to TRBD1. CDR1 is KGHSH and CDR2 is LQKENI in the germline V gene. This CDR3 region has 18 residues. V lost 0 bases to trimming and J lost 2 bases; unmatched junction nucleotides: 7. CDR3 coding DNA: TGTGCCAGCTCACCACCGCGAGGACAGGGGTCCAACACCGGGGAGCTGTTTTTT. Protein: CASSPPRGQGSNTGELFF.

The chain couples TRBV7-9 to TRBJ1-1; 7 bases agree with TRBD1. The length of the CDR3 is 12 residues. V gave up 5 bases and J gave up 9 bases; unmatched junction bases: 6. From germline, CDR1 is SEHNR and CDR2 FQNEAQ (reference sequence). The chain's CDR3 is CASSPGQAQAFF. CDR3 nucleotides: TGTGCCAGCAGCCCAGGACAGGCCCAAGCTTTCTTT.

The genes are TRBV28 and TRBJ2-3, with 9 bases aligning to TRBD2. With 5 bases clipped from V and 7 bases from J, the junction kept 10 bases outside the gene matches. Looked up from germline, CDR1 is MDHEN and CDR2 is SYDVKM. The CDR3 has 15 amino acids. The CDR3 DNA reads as TGTGCCAGCAGTGAACCCGGGACTAGCCGCCATACGCAGTATTTT. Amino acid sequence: CASSEPGTSRHTQYF.

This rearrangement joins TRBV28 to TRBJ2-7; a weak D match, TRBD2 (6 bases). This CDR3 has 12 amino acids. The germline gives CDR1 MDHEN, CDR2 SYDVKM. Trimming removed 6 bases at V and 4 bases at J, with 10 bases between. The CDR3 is CASRPGAYEQYF. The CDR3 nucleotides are TGTGCCAGCAGGCCGGGAGCTTACGAGCAGTACTTC.

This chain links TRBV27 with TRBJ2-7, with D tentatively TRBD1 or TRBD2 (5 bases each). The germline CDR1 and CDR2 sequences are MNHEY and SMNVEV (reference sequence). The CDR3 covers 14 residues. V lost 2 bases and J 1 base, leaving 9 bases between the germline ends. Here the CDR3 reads CASSLKRGSYEQYF. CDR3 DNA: TGTGCCAGCAGTTTAAAGAGGGGTTCCTACGAGCAGTACTTC.

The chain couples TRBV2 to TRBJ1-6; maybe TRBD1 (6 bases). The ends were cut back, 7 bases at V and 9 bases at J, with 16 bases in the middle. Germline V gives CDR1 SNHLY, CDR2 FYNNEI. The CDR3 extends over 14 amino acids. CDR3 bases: TGTGCCAGCACCGGCGGGGGCATGAGTTCACCCCTCCACTTT. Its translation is CASTGGGMSSPLHF. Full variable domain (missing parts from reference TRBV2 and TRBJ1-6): EPEVTQTPSHQVTQMGQEVILRCVPISNHLYFYWYRQILGQKVEFLVSFYNNEISEKSEIFDDQFSVERPDGSNFTLKIRSTKLEDSAMYFCASTGGGMSSPLHFGNGTRLTVT.

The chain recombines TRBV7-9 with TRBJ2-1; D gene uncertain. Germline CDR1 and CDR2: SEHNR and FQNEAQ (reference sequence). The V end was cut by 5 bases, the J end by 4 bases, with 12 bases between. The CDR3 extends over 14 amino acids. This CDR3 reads CASSLLSGYNEQFF. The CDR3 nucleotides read TGTGCCAGCAGCCTCCTCTCAGGTTACAATGAGCAGTTCTTC.

As DNA, the CDR3 is TGTGCCATCAGTTGGGGGGGGAGAAAACTGTTTTTT. Translated, it gives CAISWGGRKLFF. The J gene is TRBJ1-4, the V gene TRBV10-3; possibly TRBD1 for D (5 bases). CDR1 and CDR2 from the germline V gene are ENHRY and SYGVKD. The length of the CDR3 is 12 residues. The V gene lost 5 bases and the J gene lost 10 bases, with 11 bases spanning the gap.

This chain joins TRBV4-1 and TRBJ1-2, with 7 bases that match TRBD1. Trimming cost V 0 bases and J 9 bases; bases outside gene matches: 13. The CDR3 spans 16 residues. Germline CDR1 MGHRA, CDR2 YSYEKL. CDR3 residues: CASSQESGQLATSYTF. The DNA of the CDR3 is TGCGCCAGCAGCCAAGAATCGGGACAGTTGGCCACTAGCTACACCTTC.

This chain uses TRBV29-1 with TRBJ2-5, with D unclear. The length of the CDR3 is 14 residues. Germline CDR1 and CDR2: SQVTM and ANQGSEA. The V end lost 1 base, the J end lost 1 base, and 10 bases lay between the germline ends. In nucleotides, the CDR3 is TGCAGCGTTGAAGTGGCACGGAGCCAAGAGACCCAGTACTTC. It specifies CSVEVARSQETQYF.

CDR3 bases: TGTGCCAGCAGCCAAACGAGCGGGGGACTGTACAATGAGCAGTTCTTC. Translating gives CASSQTSGGLYNEQFF. The rearrangement joins TRBV4-2 to TRBJ2-1; 8 bases line up with TRBD2. The CDR3 is 16 amino acids. Per germline, CDR1 LGHNA and CDR2 YNFKEQ. V shed 2 bases and J 4 bases; nucleotides not matched to a gene: 7.

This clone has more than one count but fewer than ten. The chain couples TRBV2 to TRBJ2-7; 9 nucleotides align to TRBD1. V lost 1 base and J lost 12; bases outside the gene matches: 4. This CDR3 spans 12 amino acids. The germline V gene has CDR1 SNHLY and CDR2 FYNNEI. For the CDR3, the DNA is TGTGCCAGCAGTGAAGAGGGGACAGGGCCGTACTTC. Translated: CASSEEGTGPYF.

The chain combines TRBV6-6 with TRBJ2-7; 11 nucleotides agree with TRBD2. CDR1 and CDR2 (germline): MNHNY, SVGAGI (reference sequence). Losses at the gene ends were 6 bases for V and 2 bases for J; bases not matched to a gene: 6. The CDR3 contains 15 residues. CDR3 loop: CASSQTSGTTYEQYF. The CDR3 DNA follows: TGTGCCAGCAGCCAGACTAGCGGGACTACCTACGAGCAGTACTTC.

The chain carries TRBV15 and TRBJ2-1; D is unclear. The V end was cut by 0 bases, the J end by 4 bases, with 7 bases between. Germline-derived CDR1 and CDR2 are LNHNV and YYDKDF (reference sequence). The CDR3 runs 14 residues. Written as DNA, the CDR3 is TGTGCCACCAGCAGAGATCTGGGGTACAATGAGCAGTTCTTC. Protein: CATSRDLGYNEQFF.

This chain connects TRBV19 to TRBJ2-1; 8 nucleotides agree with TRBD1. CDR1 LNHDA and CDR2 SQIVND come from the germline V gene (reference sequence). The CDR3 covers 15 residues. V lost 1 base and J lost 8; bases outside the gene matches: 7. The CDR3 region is CASSIGGQGWDEQFF. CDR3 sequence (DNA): TGTGCCAGTAGTATAGGTGGACAGGGTTGGGATGAGCAGTTCTTC.

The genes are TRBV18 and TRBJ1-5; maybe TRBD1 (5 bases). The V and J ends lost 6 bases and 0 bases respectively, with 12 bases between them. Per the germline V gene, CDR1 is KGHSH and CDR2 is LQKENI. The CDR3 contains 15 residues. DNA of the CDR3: TGTGCCAGCTCGGGGCAGTTCGATAGCAATCAGCCCCAGCATTTT. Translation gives CASSGQFDSNQPQHF. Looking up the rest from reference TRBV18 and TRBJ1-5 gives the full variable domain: NAGVMQNPRHLVRRRGQEARLRCSPMKGHSHVYWYRQLPEEGLKFMVYLQKENIIDESGMPKERFSAEFPKEGPSILRIQQVVRGDSAAYFCASSGQFDSNQPQHFGDGTRLSIL.

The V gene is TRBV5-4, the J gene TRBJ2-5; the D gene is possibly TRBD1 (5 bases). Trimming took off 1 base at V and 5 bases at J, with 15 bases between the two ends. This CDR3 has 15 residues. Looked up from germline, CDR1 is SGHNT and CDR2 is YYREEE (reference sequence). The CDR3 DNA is TGTGCCAGCAGCTTGAATAGGTTAAAGGGGGAGACCCAGTACTTC. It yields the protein CASSLNRLKGETQYF.

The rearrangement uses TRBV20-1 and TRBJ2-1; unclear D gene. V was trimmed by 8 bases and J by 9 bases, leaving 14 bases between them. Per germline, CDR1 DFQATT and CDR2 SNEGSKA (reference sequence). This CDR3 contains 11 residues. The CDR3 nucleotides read TGCAGTCTGCGGAGATCGGTTGAGCAGTTCTTC. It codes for CSLRRSVEQFF.

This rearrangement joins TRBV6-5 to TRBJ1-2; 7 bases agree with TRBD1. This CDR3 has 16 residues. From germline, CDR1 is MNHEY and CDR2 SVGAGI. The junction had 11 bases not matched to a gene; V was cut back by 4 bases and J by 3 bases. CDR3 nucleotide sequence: TGTGCCAGCAGTTTCACCGGGACAGCGAGACACTATGGCTACACCTTC. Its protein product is CASSFTGTARHYGYTF.

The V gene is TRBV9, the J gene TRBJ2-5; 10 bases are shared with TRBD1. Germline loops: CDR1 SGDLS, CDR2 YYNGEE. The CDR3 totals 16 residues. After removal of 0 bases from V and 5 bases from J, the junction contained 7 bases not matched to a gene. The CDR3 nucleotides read TGTGCCAGCAGCGTAGGTCCGACAGGGGGCGGGGAGACCCAGTACTTC. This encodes CASSVGPTGGGETQYF.